Described below is a single TCR beta chain sequence and its context. Its antigen is unknown. The sample comes from a study of T cells expressing NK-cell markers. For the study at large: Source material for TCR beta repertoires consisted of sorted CD3+CD56+NKG2C+, CD3+CD56+NKG2C- and CD3+CD56-NKG2C+ T cells. Broader study findings: Four donors showed these clonotypes also leading the CD3+CD56-NKG2C+ fraction.

TCR beta cDNA was made by 5'RACE template switching with UMIs. TCRdb re-called the 5' RACE reads and gives one entry per CDR3 protein, without DNA. Listed are 300,000 to 500,000 distinct CDR3 sequences; around 10% falls within the top ten. The source material was blood T cells: a sorted CD56 or NKG2C T cell subset, CD4+ or CD8+ T cells, or bulk PBMC T cells (not recorded which). The TCR comes from a woman aged 45-65 years in good health.

This chain's CDR3 is CAIIAAPNTEAFF. This chain joins TRBV10-3 and TRBJ1-1. CDR3 length: 13 amino acids. Germline-derived CDR1 and CDR2 are ENHRY and SYGVKD.